This entry lists 23 T cell receptor beta chains sequenced from one sample in a study of cytomegalovirus exposure and HLA in healthy donors. The PCR was carried out with 60 Vbeta primers and 13 Jbeta primers. Data came from immunoSEQ multiplex PCR; TCRdb stores just in-frame clones and leaves some out. This sample has 90,000 to 140,000 clones, with approximately 69% found just once. Sequencing used PBMCs. These receptors were collected from a young man in good health and CMV-seronegative.

The J gene is TRBJ1-4, the V gene TRBV6-6, with TRBD1 matching over 7 bases. CDR1 and CDR2 (germline): MNHNY, SVGAGI (reference sequence). Germline trimming cut 6 bases from V and 7 bases from J; bases unmatched to any gene: 8. The CDR3 contains 14 residues. The CDR3 DNA follows: TGTGCCAGCAGGTGGACAGGAGGGCGTGAAAAACTGTTTTTT. This codes for CASRWTGGREKLFF.

The chain carries TRBV29-1 and TRBJ1-2, with a tentative D call TRBD1 (5 bases). Trimming took off 6 bases at V and 4 bases at J, with 12 bases between the two ends. This CDR3 spans 12 amino acids. Germline V gene sequence: CDR1 SQVTM, CDR2 ANQGSEA. The CDR3 region is CSVQGDGYGYTF. CDR3 bases: TGCAGCGTCCAGGGCGACGGCTATGGCTACACCTTC. The variable domain in full, with the rest retrieved from reference TRBV29-1 and TRBJ1-2, is SAVISQKPSRDICQRGTSLTIQCQVDSQVTMMFWYRQQPGQSLTLIATANQGSEATYESGFVIDKFPISRPNLTFSTLTVSNMSPEDSSIYLCSVQGDGYGYTFGSGTRLTVV.

The chain employs TRBV5-4 and TRBJ1-2; no firm D call. Germline loops: CDR1 SGHNT, CDR2 YYREEE (reference sequence). V gave up 0 bases and J gave up 5 bases, with 8 bases separating them. This CDR3 region has 13 residues. The CDR3 sequence: CASSLGRTYGYTF. CDR3 coding DNA: TGTGCCAGCAGCTTGGGCAGGACTTATGGCTACACCTTC.

The sample holds a few counts of this clone. The gene calls are TRBV5-1 and TRBJ2-1; 10 nucleotides agree with TRBD1. Per germline, CDR1 SGHRS and CDR2 YFSETQ. With 7 bases clipped from V and 8 bases from J, the junction kept 9 bases outside the gene matches. This CDR3 has 14 amino acids. The CDR3 spells CASRRTGGGDEQFF. CDR3 coding DNA: TGCGCCAGCCGGAGGACAGGGGGTGGCGATGAGCAGTTCTTC.

In DNA, the CDR3 is TGTGCCAGCAGTTACCAGGTTACGACCCGAAATGAAAAACTGTTTTTT. Protein: CASSYQVTTRNEKLFF. The chain couples TRBV6-6 to TRBJ1-4, with no clear D. Between the trimmed V and J ends, which lost 2 bases and 5 bases, there was a span of 15 bases. Germline values: CDR1 MNHNY, CDR2 SVGAGI (reference sequence). This CDR3 contains 16 residues.

This rearrangement joins TRBV5-4 to TRBJ2-7; 15 nucleotides agree with TRBD2. The CDR3 loop spans 17 amino acids. Per germline, CDR1 SGHNT and CDR2 YYREEE (reference sequence). The V gene end was trimmed by 3 bases and the J gene end by 4 bases; junction bases not matched to a gene: 8. The chain's CDR3 is CASSSGTSGRFGYEQYF. In nucleotides, the CDR3 is TGTGCCAGCAGCTCCGGGACTAGCGGGAGGTTCGGGTACGAGCAGTACTTC.

The gene calls are TRBV11-2 and TRBJ2-7; D uncertain. The CDR3 spans 14 residues. V was pared by 2 bases and J by 0 bases, with 8 bases between. In germline, CDR1 is SGHAT, CDR2 FQNNGV. CDR3 DNA: TGTGCCAGCAGCTTAACGAGGTCCTCCTACGAGCAGTACTTC. It translates to CASSLTRSSYEQYF.

The V gene is TRBV13, the J gene TRBJ2-3; the match to TRBD1 covers 8 bases. The V and J ends lost 6 bases and 5 bases, in that order; junction bases with no gene match: 16. The V gene's germline CDR1 is PRHDT and CDR2 FYEKMQ (reference sequence). CDR3 length: 17 amino acids. CDR3 amino acids: CASSQRGMQGAEDTQYF. The CDR3 DNA is TGTGCCAGCAGTCAAAGGGGGATGCAGGGGGCGGAAGATACGCAGTATTTT.

This clone has more than one count but fewer than ten. The CDR3 coding sequence is TGTGCCAGCAGCGTAGTCGAACAAACCTACGAGCAGTACTTC. Encoded protein: CASSVVEQTYEQYF. The chain recombines TRBV9 with TRBJ2-7, with D hard to call. The V gene's germline CDR1 is SGDLS and CDR2 YYNGEE. Between the trimmed V and J ends, which lost 0 bases and 2 bases, there was a span of 9 bases. This CDR3 region has 14 residues.

This chain connects TRBV18 to TRBJ2-7, with D possibly matching TRBD2 (6 bases). The CDR3 runs to 15 residues. Germline lookup yields CDR1 KGHSH and CDR2 LQKENI. V dropped 1 base and J dropped 6 bases, with 16 bases sitting between them. The CDR3: CASSPRGGIGVEQYF. The DNA of the CDR3 is TGTGCCAGCTCACCACGAGGCGGGATCGGGGTCGAGCAGTACTTC.

This chain joins TRBV2 and TRBJ1-5; D gene unclear. Germline assignment: CDR1 SNHLY and CDR2 FYNNEI. The CDR3 consists of 11 residues. Trimming removed 4 bases from V and 7 bases from J, with 5 bases in between. The CDR3 region is CASSGGQPQHF. CDR3 DNA sequence: TGTGCCAGCAGTGGAGGCCAGCCCCAGCATTTT. The full variable domain, completed using reference TRBV2 and TRBJ1-5, is EPEVTQTPSHQVTQMGQEVILRCVPISNHLYFYWYRQILGQKVEFLVSFYNNEISEKSEIFDDQFSVERPDGSNFTLKIRSTKLEDSAMYFCASSGGQPQHFGDGTRLSIL.

The V gene is TRBV11-1, the J gene TRBJ2-7; D remains unclear. Germline V gene sequence: CDR1 SGHAT, CDR2 FQDESV (reference sequence). CDR3 size: 15 residues. V dropped 0 bases and J dropped 0 bases, with 9 bases sitting between them. The CDR3 reads CASSLAWHSSYEQYF. In DNA, the CDR3 is TGTGCCAGCAGCTTAGCGTGGCACAGCTCCTACGAGCAGTACTTC. Supplemented by reference TRBV11-1 and TRBJ2-7, the full variable domain reads EAEVAQSPRYKITEKSQAVAFWCDPISGHATLYWYRQILGQGPELLVQFQDESVVDDSQLPKDRFSAERLKGVDSTLKIQPAELGDSAMYLCASSLAWHSSYEQYFGPGTRLTVT.

This clone was observed a few times. This chain links TRBV2 with TRBJ1-5, with 11 bases that match TRBD1. Germline-derived CDR1 and CDR2 are SNHLY and FYNNEI. The CDR3 spans 13 residues. V lost 7 bases, J lost 6 bases, and 2 bases stayed unmatched. Written as DNA, the CDR3 is TGTGCCAGCATGGGACAGGGGGGTCAGCCCCAGCATTTT. Translated: CASMGQGGQPQHF.

In this sample, this clone turned up a few times. V and J are TRBV2 and TRBJ2-7; the match to TRBD1 covers 7 bases. After removal of 4 bases from V and 1 base from J, the junction contained 7 bases not matched to a gene. Germline values: CDR1 SNHLY, CDR2 FYNNEI. The CDR3 loop spans 15 amino acids. CDR3 nucleotide sequence: TGTGCCAGCAGTGTCCTAAGGGACAGTTCCTACGAGCAGTACTTC. Translating it yields CASSVLRDSSYEQYF.

The V and J genes are TRBV4-3 and TRBJ2-7, with 11 bases aligning to TRBD2. V lost 1 base, J lost 2 bases, and 10 bases stayed unmatched. The CDR3 is 18 amino acids. Germline V CDR1 and CDR2: LGHNA, YSLEER. CDR3 DNA: TGCGCCAGCAGCCAAGGCAGACTAGCGGGAATAGGGGCCTACGAGCAGTACTTC. Translating it yields CASSQGRLAGIGAYEQYF.

The CDR3 loop is CASSVEGRGIYEQYF. The DNA of the CDR3 is TGTGCCAGCAGCGTAGAGGGCAGGGGTATTTACGAGCAGTACTTC. The chain has TRBV9 and TRBJ2-7; the D gene is possibly TRBD1 (6 bases). CDR3 length: 15 amino acids. V was trimmed by 0 bases and J by 4 bases, leaving 14 bases between them. In germline, CDR1 is SGDLS, CDR2 YYNGEE. The entire variable domain, with the rest obtained from reference TRBV9 and TRBJ2-7, is as follows: DSGVTQTPKHLITATGQRVTLRCSPRSGDLSVYWYQQSLDQGLQFLIQYYNGEERAKGNILERFSAQQFPDLHSELNLSSLELGDSALYFCASSVEGRGIYEQYFGPGTRLTVT.

This rearrangement joins TRBV6-4 to TRBJ1-2, with TRBD1 matching over 7 bases. Germline V gene sequence: CDR1 MRHNA, CDR2 SNTAGT. The V and J ends lost 3 bases and 4 bases, in that order; junction bases with no gene match: 8. CDR3 length: 15 amino acids. The CDR3 region has the DNA TGTGCCAGCAGTGAGAGGGGGACAGCAGGCTATGGCTACACCTTC. Encoded protein: CASSERGTAGYGYTF.

The chain carries TRBV18 and TRBJ1-4; 8 positions agree with TRBD1. V was clipped by 4 bases and J by 3 bases; unmatched bases: 7. CDR1 KGHSH and CDR2 LQKENI come from the germline V gene. The length of the CDR3 is 16 residues. DNA of the CDR3: TGTGCCAGCTCACTAACACGGACAGGGCCTAATGAAAAACTGTTTTTT. This sequence encodes CASSLTRTGPNEKLFF.

The chain carries TRBV6-1 and TRBJ2-3, with a possible D match to TRBD1 (6 bases). The germline V gene has CDR1 MNHNS and CDR2 SASEGT. V dropped 6 bases and J dropped 8 bases, with 9 bases sitting between them. CDR3 length equals 11 residues. CDR3 DNA: TGTGCCAGCAGCTTACAGGGTACGCAGTATTTT. Translation: CASSLQGTQYF.

The chain couples TRBV7-6 to TRBJ2-3; TRBD2 agrees at 7 bases. From germline, CDR1 is SGHVS and CDR2 FNYEAQ. V lost 1 base, J lost 2 bases, and 6 bases stayed unmatched. The CDR3 extends over 16 amino acids. The CDR3 here is CASSLVLAANTDTQYF. The CDR3 DNA follows: TGTGCCAGCAGCTTAGTCCTAGCGGCAAACACAGATACGCAGTATTTT.

This clone was recorded a few times. The J gene is TRBJ2-5, the V gene TRBV7-8, with TRBD2 matching 7 bases. V dropped 1 base and J dropped 3; count of bases not matched to a gene: 2. The CDR3 extends over 14 amino acids. Germline V CDR1 and CDR2: SGHVS, FQNEAQ. This CDR3 reads CASSLEGREETQYF. Written as DNA, the CDR3 is TGTGCCAGCAGCTTAGAGGGGAGGGAAGAGACCCAGTACTTC.

This clone has just one count. V usage is TRBV7-2 and J usage is TRBJ1-1; D is unclear. Trimming pared 3 bases from V and 6 bases from J, leaving 17 bases between. This CDR3 is built from 15 residues. CDR1 and CDR2 from the germline V gene are SGHTA and FQGNSA. CDR3 loop: CASSFGRGFFSEAFF. As DNA, the CDR3 is TGTGCCAGCAGCTTTGGCAGAGGGTTCTTCTCTGAAGCTTTCTTT.

On this clone itself: The junction does not match germline at one end; this may be a read error. Different DNA sequences within this sample yield the same CDR3. DNA for the CDR3: TGTGCCAGCAGCGTAGACAGGGTCGCTGAGCAGTTCTTC. Translation gives CASSVDRVAEQFF. The chain is built from TRBV11-2 and TRBJ2-1, with TRBD1 matching 7 bases. This CDR3 is built from 13 residues. The germline V gene encodes CDR1 SGHAT and CDR2 FQNNGV. Using reference TRBV11-2 and TRBJ2-1 for the parts outside the CDR3, the full variable domain is EAGVAQSPRYKIIEKRQSVAFWCNPISGHATLYWYQQILGQGPKLLIQFQNNGVVDDSQLPKDRFSAERLKGVDSTLKIQPAKLEDSAVYLCASSVDRVAEQFFGPGTRLTVL.